The clone carrying this T cell receptor beta chain came up many times. Per germline, CDR1 SEHNR and CDR2 FQNEAQ (reference sequence). With V trimmed by 5 bases and J by 3 bases, 7 bases remained unmatched. The CDR3 is made up of 15 amino acids. RNA transcripts were the template for amplifying TCR beta CDR3 regions. HTBI primers were used for first-round RT-PCR of the TCR CDR3. In TCRdb, the multiplex PCR reads were re-called with MiXCR into one record per CDR3 protein. The sample carries roughly 570,000 distinct CDR3 sequences, around 45% recorded once. The sample is drawn from a study of T cells in Graves' hyperthyroidism and ophthalmopathy.

The sequence derives from a woman between 18 and 30 years old with Graves' hyperthyroidism. The chain combines TRBV7-9 with TRBJ2-7; TRBD2 agrees at 10 bases. The specimen was peripheral blood or thyroid tissue (not recorded which). The CDR3 region is CASSPKASGSYEQYF. The DNA of the CDR3 is TGTGCCAGCAGCCCAAAGGCTAGCGGGAGCTACGAGCAGTACTTC.